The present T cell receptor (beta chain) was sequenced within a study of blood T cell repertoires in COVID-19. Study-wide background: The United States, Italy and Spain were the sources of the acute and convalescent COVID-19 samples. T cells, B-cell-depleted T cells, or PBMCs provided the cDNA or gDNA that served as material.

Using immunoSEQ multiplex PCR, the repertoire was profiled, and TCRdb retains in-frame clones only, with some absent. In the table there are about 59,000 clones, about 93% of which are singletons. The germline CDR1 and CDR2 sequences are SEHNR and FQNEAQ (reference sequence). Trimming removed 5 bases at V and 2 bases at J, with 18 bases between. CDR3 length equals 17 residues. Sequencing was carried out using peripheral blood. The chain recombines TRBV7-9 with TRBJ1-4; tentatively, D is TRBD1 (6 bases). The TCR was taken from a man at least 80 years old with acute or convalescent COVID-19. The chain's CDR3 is CASSQAGDLRTNEKLFF. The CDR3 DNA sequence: TGTGCCAGCAGCCAGGCAGGGGACCTCCGTACTAATGAAAAACTGTTTTTT.